This TCR beta chain was identified during a study of cytomegalovirus exposure and HLA in healthy donors. The CDR3 totals 15 residues. Germline V gene sequence: CDR1 MGHRA, CDR2 YSYEKL. The V segment lost 0 bases and the J segment 5 bases; nucleotides outside the gene matches: 3. Study conclusions and caveats: Reports described diagnosis of cytomegalovirus status by the classifier as highly specific and sensitive. The investigators catalogued 180 or so TCR beta chains as cytomegalovirus-associated. In vitro, a few CMV-associated chains proved specific for CMV antigens. According to a subsequent analysis, TCR clusters identified in the first cohort showed a tendency to co-occur across the roughly 120 validation repertoires.

About this clone itself: Its antigen is unknown.

Assay: immunoSEQ multiplex PCR; the TCRdb copy retains only in-frame clones and omits some. The sample lists 200,000 or so clones; more than 75% were seen once. V usage is TRBV4-1 and J usage is TRBJ2-2; 7 bases line up with TRBD1. The sample taken for sequencing was PBMCs. This TCR was recovered from a young woman in good health and CMV-seropositive. The DNA of the CDR3 is TGCGCCAGCAGCCAAGAACAGGGGTTTACCGGGGAGCTGTTTTTT. The encoded protein is CASSQEQGFTGELFF.